This TCR beta chain emerged from a study of blood T cells in healthy people across ages. It was with a sample-barcoded 5' primer and a J-beta primer mix that a second PCR of about 6 to 12 cycles was run. Researchers report that a template-switch adaptor with 12 random nucleotides tagged each cDNA molecule. TCRdb re-analysed the 5' RACE reads in MiXCR, keeping a single row per CDR3 protein. Among about 1.4 million distinct CDR3 sequences listed, roughly 59% were seen once. In each sample, at least 6.5 million PBMCs were isolated. The CDR3 has 14 amino acids. CDR1 and CDR2 from the germline V gene are SQVTM and ANQGSEA. V was trimmed by 4 bases and J by 6 bases, leaving 17 bases between them.

The rearrangement uses TRBV29-1 and TRBJ2-3; D is undetermined. The clonotype comes from a man in his late teens or twenties in good health. The sample consisted of blood. CDR3 sequence: CSVVISAVVDTQYF. CDR3 nucleotide sequence: TGCAGCGTTGTAATTTCGGCAGTCGTGGATACGCAGTATTTT.